Listed below are T cell receptor beta chains from one sample, sequenced in a study of T-cell reconstitution after alpha-beta-depleted transplantation in children. TCRdb analysed the PCR reads with MiXCR anew, one entry per CDR3 protein. Of just under 550,000 distinct CDR3 sequences listed, about 18% are singletons. The starting material was PBMCs from the stem cell graft donor, obtained from the stem cell graft. Receptors were obtained from a human donor who donated a stem cell graft to a child with acute lymphoblastic leukemia. Each CDR3 is given with its conserved first and last residue. Fields, in order: J gene, clone size, D gene, V gene, CDR3 protein, CDR3 DNA. D genes are given only for firm matches. Size tells how often a clone was seen (once, few, many) or the class of an expanded clone, and some rows leave it out.

>TRBJ2-1|few|.|TRBV7-9
CASSLLVYEQFF
TGTGCCAGCAGCCTGCTAGTATATGAGCAGTTCTTC
>TRBJ2-3|.|.|TRBV15
CATSRERDTQYF
TGTGCCACCAGCAGAGAGAGAGATACGCAGTATTTT
>TRBJ2-5|.|.|TRBV7-2
CAGSLVADPQETQYF
TGTGCCGGCAGCTTAGTGGCGGATCCCCAAGAGACCCAGTACTTC
>TRBJ2-7|.|.|TRBV5-1
CASSHSDGREQYF
TGCGCCAGCAGTCATAGTGACGGACGCGAGCAGTACTTC
>TRBJ2-3|few|.|TRBV5-4
CASSGPGDTQYF
TGTGCCAGCAGCGGTCCCGGAGATACGCAGTATTTT
>TRBJ2-1|.|.|TRBV20-1
CSAPEDYNEQFF
TGCAGTGCACCGGAGGACTACAATGAGCAGTTCTTC
>TRBJ1-6|.|.|TRBV5-1
CASSLNRMGNSPLHF
TGCGCCAGCAGCTTGAACAGGATGGGAAATTCACCCCTCCACTTT
>TRBJ1-2|.|.|TRBV20-1
CSARATQRGGYTF
TGCAGTGCTAGAGCCACACAGAGGGGTGGCTACACCTTC
>TRBJ1-5|.|.|TRBV12-3/TRBV12-4
CASSLGEYNQPQHF
TGTGCCAGCAGTTTAGGGGAGTACAATCAGCCCCAGCATTTT
>TRBJ2-3|once|TRBD2|TRBV5-1
CASRWLAGSDTQYF
TGCGCCAGCAGATGGCTAGCGGGGTCAGATACGCAGTATTTT
>TRBJ1-1|few|TRBD1|TRBV12-3/TRBV12-4
CASTSQGVVYTEAFF
TGTGCCAGCACCTCTCAGGGGGTAGTCTACACTGAAGCTTTCTTT
>TRBJ2-5|many|.|TRBV10-3
CAISERAPYQETQYF
TGTGCCATCAGTGAGAGGGCCCCGTACCAAGAGACCCAGTACTTC
>TRBJ1-1|.|.|TRBV7-9
CASRQDRPEAFF
TGTGCCAGCAGACAAGACAGGCCAGAAGCTTTCTTT
>TRBJ2-3|.|.|TRBV20-1
CSARIGSDTQYF
TGCAGTGCTAGAATTGGCTCGGATACGCAGTATTTT
>TRBJ2-3|few|TRBD1|TRBV5-1
CASSLAAGGFTDTQYF
TGCGCCAGCAGCTTAGCCGCAGGGGGCTTTACAGATACGCAGTATTTT
>TRBJ1-3|few|TRBD1|TRBV7-2
CASSRNRGHGNTIYF
TGTGCCAGCAGCAGGAACAGGGGGCACGGGAACACCATATATTTT
>TRBJ1-4|few|.|TRBV7-9
CASSPHTATNEKLFF
TGTGCCAGCAGCCCCCACACGGCAACTAATGAAAAACTGTTTTTT
>TRBJ2-3|few|TRBD1|TRBV5-1
CASSLGGTGATDTQYF
TGCGCCAGCAGCTTGGGTGGGACAGGGGCCACAGATACGCAGTATTTT
>TRBJ2-1|.|TRBD2|TRBV5-1
CASTLTSGYNEQFF
TGCGCCAGCACCCTGACTAGCGGGTACAATGAGCAGTTCTTC
>TRBJ1-5|few|.|TRBV24-1
CATSSVRERQPQHF
TGTGCCACCAGTTCAGTCAGGGAACGCCAGCCCCAGCATTTT
>TRBJ2-5|.|TRBD2|TRBV7-6
CASSLVFRTSGQETQYF
TGTGCCAGCAGCTTAGTCTTCAGGACTAGCGGACAAGAGACCCAGTACTTC
>TRBJ2-2|few|.|TRBV24-1
CATSGPRHTGNTGELFF
TGTGCCACCAGTGGCCCGCGGCACACAGGGAACACCGGGGAGCTGTTTTTT
>TRBJ1-2|.|.|TRBV27
CASSPWTRLRDYGYTF
TGTGCCAGCAGTCCGTGGACGAGACTTAGGGACTATGGCTACACCTTC
>TRBJ2-3|once|.|TRBV10-3
CAISDLRDTQYF
TGTGCCATCAGTGACCTAAGAGATACGCAGTATTTT
>TRBJ2-1|few|.|TRBV5-1
CASSLDNSYNEQFF
TGCGCCAGCAGCTTGGATAACTCCTACAATGAGCAGTTCTTC
>TRBJ2-7|few|TRBD1|TRBV19
CASSAHGTGIYEQYF
TGTGCCAGTAGTGCTCATGGGACAGGGATTTACGAGCAGTACTTC
>TRBJ2-7|few|.|TRBV4-2
CASSQAGIADYEQYF
TGTGCCAGCAGCCAAGCGGGGATAGCAGACTACGAGCAGTACTTC
>TRBJ2-1|few|TRBD2|TRBV5-1
CASLPTSGNNEQFF
TGCGCCAGCCTCCCGACTAGCGGAAACAATGAGCAGTTCTTC
>TRBJ2-5|.|.|TRBV12-3/TRBV12-4
CASSFGGKETQYF
TGTGCCAGCAGTTTCGGAGGTAAAGAGACCCAGTACTTC
>TRBJ2-7|.|.|TRBV27
CASSPLGRSYAQYF
TGTGCCAGCAGCCCACTAGGGCGTTCCTACGCGCAGTACTTC
>TRBJ2-1|few|TRBD2|TRBV30
CAWRNAPPRESHNEQFF
TGTGCCTGGAGGAACGCACCCCCGCGGGAGTCTCACAATGAGCAGTTCTTC
>TRBJ2-6|.|.|TRBV28
CASSSPVGAGSGANVLTF
TGTGCCAGCAGTTCCCCAGTTGGGGCGGGCTCTGGGGCCAACGTCCTGACTTTC
>TRBJ2-4|.|.|TRBV19
CASSIHQGNIQYF
TGTGCCAGTAGTATTCACCAGGGGAACATTCAGTACTTC
>TRBJ2-7|.|TRBD2|TRBV9
CASSVEVGRVYEQYF
TGTGCCAGCAGCGTAGAAGTCGGGAGGGTCTACGAGCAGTACTTC
>TRBJ2-1|few|.|TRBV12-3/TRBV12-4
CASNGRPSYNEQFF
TGTGCCAGTAACGGGAGACCCTCCTACAATGAGCAGTTCTTC
>TRBJ2-5|.|.|TRBV5-1
CASSLLSGGRPTLNQETQYF
TGCGCCAGCAGCTTGTTATCAGGTGGGAGGCCCACCTTGAACCAAGAGACCCAGTACTTC
>TRBJ1-2|.|.|TRBV3-1
CASRQKGTGYTF
TGTGCCAGCAGGCAGAAGGGGACCGGCTACACCTTC
>TRBJ1-5|.|.|TRBV19
CASTGGGGESQPQHF
TGTGCCAGTACCGGGGGCGGAGGGGAGAGTCAGCCCCAGCATTTT
>TRBJ2-1|.|TRBD2|TRBV6-1
CASPGTSSVGGGEQFF
TGTGCCAGCCCGGGGACTAGTTCGGTCGGCGGGGGTGAGCAGTTCTTC
>TRBJ1-1|.|.|TRBV25-1
CASSDARGNTEAFF
TGTGCCAGCAGTGATGCCCGGGGGAACACTGAAGCTTTCTTT
>TRBJ1-2|few|TRBD1|TRBV5-6
CASSRGTGGYGYTF
TGTGCCAGCAGCCGAGGGACAGGGGGCTATGGCTACACCTTC
>TRBJ2-3|.|TRBD2|TRBV4-1
CASSQDGLAASTDTQYF
TGCGCCAGCAGCCAAGACGGCCTAGCGGCTAGCACAGATACGCAGTATTTT
>TRBJ2-7|.|TRBD2|TRBV29-1
CSVGGGAAPYEQYF
TGCAGCGTCGGGGGGGGAGCAGCCCCCTACGAGCAGTACTTC
>TRBJ2-7|.|.|TRBV27
CASSLISQAGEQYF
TGTGCCAGCAGTTTAATAAGCCAGGCGGGGGAGCAGTACTTC
>TRBJ2-1|few|TRBD2|TRBV19
CASSQTSGRQYEQFF
TGTGCCAGTAGTCAAACTAGCGGGAGGCAGTATGAGCAGTTCTTC